The present entry profiles one T cell receptor (beta chain) with its context. These data are taken from a study of T cell changes during pregnancy in multiple sclerosis. Using immunoSEQ multiplex PCR, the repertoire was profiled, and TCRdb retains in-frame clones only, with some absent. The sample yields approximately 30,000 clones, more than 70% seen once. V was clipped by 3 bases and J by 5 bases; unmatched bases: 5. Germline CDR1 is SQVTM and CDR2 is ANQGSEA. This CDR3 is 13 amino acids long. The chain uses TRBV29-1 and TRBJ2-7; 9 bases match TRBD1. The sample consisted of CD8+ T cells from peripheral blood mononuclear cells, taken in the second trimester of pregnancy. The sequence came from a female donor with multiple sclerosis, enrolled in a pregnancy study. CDR3 in DNA: TGCAGCGTTGACGGGACAGGGTCCCACGAGCAGTACTTC. Protein product: CSVDGTGSHEQYF.